The clone carrying this T cell receptor (beta chain) was picked up many times. Each patient came to thyroid surgery without any prior treatment (of any kind). The source of the sample is a study of metastatic and nonmetastatic thyroid tumors. TCRdb re-processed the PCR reads through MiXCR. The profile shows roughly 18,000 clones, about a quarter of them singletons. Trimming removed 5 bases at V and 2 bases at J, with 14 bases between. The CDR3 totals 15 residues. Germline CDR1 is LGHNT and CDR2 is FRNRAP. The chain uses TRBV12-5 and TRBJ2-3, with D perhaps TRBD2 (5 bases). The sample taken for sequencing was tumor tissue. This receptor was obtained from a female donor with papillary thyroid cancer or a benign thyroid nodule (not recorded which). Some clones in this sample may be carry-over from other donors' samples. As DNA, the CDR3 is TGTGCTAGTGGTGAGGGTAGAATCCTCACAGATACGCAGTATTTT. It codes for CASGEGRILTDTQYF. Complete variable domain (other parts from reference TRBV12-5 and TRBJ2-3): DARVTQTPRHKVTEMGQEVTMRCQPILGHNTVFWYRQTMMQGLELLAYFRNRAPLDDSGMPKDRFSAEMPDATLATLKIQPSEPRDSAVYFCASGEGRILTDTQYFGPGTRLTVL.